The sequence of this TCR beta chain was determined in a study of T cell repertoires in cytomegalovirus infection. For the study at large: A matching HLA type, together with CMV infection, was signaled by public TCR beta signatures. Study-wide points: Summed frequency of public TCR beta families distinguished CMV carriers with the relevant HLA. The ex vivo response was dominated by HLA-C-restricted CMV-specific TCR beta clonotypes.

This CDR3 comprises 13 residues. The ends lost 6 bases at V and 9 bases at J; junction bases unmatched: 4. From germline, CDR1 is MNHNS and CDR2 SASEGT. This clonotype was counted a few times. Its specificity is unknown. TCRdb re-called the reads with MiXCR, one entry per CDR3 protein. The sample shows about 320,000 distinct CDR3 sequences, more than 9% of them seen only once. The chain couples TRBV6-1 to TRBJ1-6, with 8 bases matching TRBD1. What was sequenced was PBMCs. This TCR came from a human donor in good health (CMV status not recorded). Some clones in this sample may be carry-over from other donors' samples. CDR3 in DNA: TGTGCCAGCAGGCGGACAGGGAGTTCACCCCTCCACTTT. Protein: CASRRTGSSPLHF.